A single sample gave rise to the 23 T cell receptor beta chains below, sequenced in a study of shared clonotypes between healthy human individuals. The table came from immunoSEQ multiplex PCR; TCRdb's copy has only in-frame clones and leaves some out. The repertoire includes 850,000 to 1,200,000 clones, 60% to 80% of them detected once, and about 1.5% sits in the top ten. The source material was memory CD4+ T cells sorted from blood. Subset defined: CD45RA-negative fraction. These TCRs come from a man between 18 and 35 years old in good health.

The chain links TRBV2 to TRBJ2-7, with 7 bases that match TRBD1. CDR1 is SNHLY and CDR2 is FYNNEI in the germline V gene. The V segment lost 0 bases and the J segment 3 bases; nucleotides outside the gene matches: 11. CDR3 size: 17 residues. CDR3 sequence: CASSEAPPGQIFYEQYF. CDR3 bases: TGTGCCAGCAGTGAAGCGCCTCCGGGACAGATTTTCTACGAGCAGTACTTC.

The chain is built from TRBV7-2 and TRBJ2-5; a possible D gene is TRBD1 (6 bases). V gave up 1 base and J gave up 9 bases, with 18 bases separating them. The germline CDR1 and CDR2 sequences are SGHTA and FQGNSA. The CDR3 loop spans 15 amino acids. In DNA, the CDR3 is TGTGCCAGCAGCTTAGATTGGACAGCAACCGAGGCCCAGTACTTC. Its translation is CASSLDWTATEAQYF.

The chain combines TRBV4-2 with TRBJ1-4, with 8 nucleotides matching TRBD1. The CDR3 is made up of 16 amino acids. CDR1 and CDR2 from the germline V gene are LGHNA and YNFKEQ. Trimming took 4 bases from V and 7 from J; bases not matched to a gene: 11. Here the CDR3 reads CASSPEGTGGSEKLFF. CDR3 nucleotide sequence: TGTGCCAGCAGCCCCGAGGGTACAGGGGGAAGTGAAAAACTGTTTTTT.

Written as DNA, the CDR3 is TGTGCCAGCAGCTTAGACTACGGGAATGTTCGGGATAGCAATCAGCCCCAGCATTTT. Amino acids: CASSLDYGNVRDSNQPQHF. The chain recombines TRBV7-9 with TRBJ1-5; D gene unclear. CDR1 is SEHNR, CDR2 FQNEAQ, per germline (reference sequence). V lost 1 base and J 0 bases, leaving 19 bases between the germline ends. The CDR3 covers 19 residues.

In this sample, this clone turned up a few times. The chain has TRBV6-5 and TRBJ2-7, with 7 bases lining up with TRBD2. Germline V gene lookup returns CDR1 MNHEY and CDR2 SVGAGI. The CDR3 length is 15 residues. The trim removed 6 bases at V and 6 bases at J, leaving 14 bases unmatched. CDR3 bases: TGTGCCAGCAGCCCTATCGGGGGGATCCGGCGCGAGCAGTACTTC. It specifies CASSPIGGIRREQYF.

The J gene is TRBJ2-7, the V gene TRBV19; 14 bases map to TRBD2. The CDR3 has 15 amino acids. CDR1 and CDR2 from the germline V gene are LNHDA and SQIVND (reference sequence). V shed 5 bases, J shed 3 bases, and the junction held 3 bases outside the gene matches. The CDR3 DNA reads as TGTGCCAGTAGTCCGGGGACTAGCGGGGGCTACGAGCAGTACTTC. This gives the protein CASSPGTSGGYEQYF. The full variable domain, with the rest looked up from reference TRBV19 and TRBJ2-7, is DGGITQSPKYLFRKEGQNVTLSCEQNLNHDAMYWYRQDPGQGLRLIYYSQIVNDFQKGDIAEGYSVSREKKESFPLTVTSAQKNPTAFYLCASSPGTSGGYEQYFGPGTRLTVT.

The chain couples TRBV19 to TRBJ1-1, with 7 bases matching TRBD1. CDR3 length: 16 amino acids. V was clipped by 5 bases and J by 7 bases; unmatched bases: 16. In germline, CDR1 is LNHDA, CDR2 SQIVND (reference sequence). The CDR3 is CASSQRQGVLGVEAFF. DNA of the CDR3: TGTGCCAGTAGTCAAAGACAGGGTGTGCTTGGTGTTGAAGCTTTCTTT.

CDR3 sequence: CASSNRTGGYSNQPQHF. Here the CDR3 DNA reads TGTGCCAGCAGTAACCGGACAGGGGGATATAGCAATCAGCCCCAGCATTTT. The chain employs TRBV5-4 and TRBJ1-5, with TRBD1 matching 10 bases. Losses at the gene ends were 5 bases for V and 0 bases for J; bases not matched to a gene: 8. CDR1 is SGHNT and CDR2 is YYREEE in the germline V gene (reference sequence). The CDR3 covers 17 residues.

The rearrangement links TRBV10-3 to TRBJ1-3, with D hard to call. Germline V CDR1 and CDR2: ENHRY, SYGVKD. The V gene lost 4 bases and the J gene lost 8 bases, with 9 bases spanning the gap. The CDR3 sequence is 12 residues long. This CDR3 is CAISGTEDTIYF. The CDR3 nucleotides are TGTGCCATCAGTGGGACGGAGGACACCATATATTTT.

A word on this clone: A much more abundant neighbour one base away suggests this may be a read error. This chain connects TRBV6-1 to TRBJ2-2; D is perhaps TRBD1 (6 bases). The CDR3 consists of 14 residues. Germline V gene data show CDR1 as MNHNS and CDR2 as SASEGT. Trimming removed 2 bases from V and 5 bases from J, with 9 bases in between. The CDR3 DNA follows: TGTGCCAGCAGTGAACAAAGGGGGACCGGGGAGCTGTTTTTT. Translation gives CASSEQRGTGELFF.

The genes are TRBV27 and TRBJ1-5; 10 nucleotides align to TRBD1. Trimming cost V 7 bases and J 4 bases; bases outside gene matches: 7. There are 15 residues in the CDR3. The germline CDR1 and CDR2 sequences are MNHEY and SMNVEV (reference sequence). The CDR3 spells CASKPGTGENQPQHF. Written as DNA, the CDR3 is TGTGCCAGCAAACCCGGGACAGGGGAAAATCAGCCCCAGCATTTT.

This chain links TRBV11-2 with TRBJ1-1; 9 bases agree with TRBD1. Germline lookup yields CDR1 SGHAT and CDR2 FQNNGV. The CDR3 has 15 residues. Unmatched junction bases numbered 10, after V lost 1 base and J lost 10 bases. In DNA form, the CDR3 reads TGTGCCAGCAGCTTAGCCGGACAGGGGCGCTGGGCAGCTTTCTTT. This gives the protein CASSLAGQGRWAAFF.

The rearrangement joins TRBV27 to TRBJ2-1; 10 nucleotides line up with TRBD2. From germline, CDR1 is MNHEY and CDR2 SMNVEV (reference sequence). Trimming removed 4 bases from V and 6 bases from J; junction bases left unmatched: 3. This CDR3 spans 14 amino acids. The DNA of the CDR3 is TGTGCCAGCAGTTCAGGACTAGCGGCCAATGAGCAGTTCTTC. It translates to CASSSGLAANEQFF.

In this sample, this clone turned up once. J is TRBJ2-5 and V is TRBV28; 7 nucleotides line up with TRBD2. V gave up 5 bases and J gave up 1 base; unmatched junction bases: 4. Germline-derived CDR1 and CDR2 are MDHEN and SYDVKM. There are 14 residues in the CDR3. CDR3 amino acids: CASSIAGLQETQYF. In DNA, the CDR3 is TGTGCCAGCAGTATAGCGGGCCTCCAAGAGACCCAGTACTTC.

The chain joins TRBV5-4 to TRBJ1-1; a possible D gene is TRBD1 (5 bases). Germline CDR1 is SGHNT and CDR2 is YYREEE (reference sequence). With 2 bases removed from V and 0 bases from J, the gap between germline ends came to 11 bases. The CDR3 loop spans 15 amino acids. CDR3 protein: CASSFGGAMNTEAFF. The CDR3 DNA sequence: TGTGCCAGCAGCTTCGGAGGGGCGATGAACACTGAAGCTTTCTTT.

The chain combines TRBV5-1 with TRBJ2-1; possible D gene TRBD2, 6 bases. Trimming removed 0 bases from V and 3 bases from J, with 13 bases in between. Germline V gene lookup returns CDR1 SGHRS and CDR2 YFSETQ. This CDR3 contains 16 residues. Here the CDR3 reads CASSLDSAGIYNEQFF. Written as DNA, the CDR3 is TGCGCCAGCAGCTTGGACTCTGCGGGGATCTACAATGAGCAGTTCTTC.

V usage is TRBV10-3 and J usage is TRBJ2-6, with D unclear. V gave up 6 bases and J gave up 0 bases, with 9 bases separating them. Germline CDR1 is ENHRY and CDR2 is SYGVKD. The CDR3 has 15 amino acids. The CDR3 DNA sequence: TGTGCCATCAGCGGACGGCCCTCTGGGGCCAACGTCCTGACTTTC. Translation gives CAISGRPSGANVLTF.

This clone was picked up a small number of times. The identical CDR3 is also encoded by other nucleotide sequences in the sample. The V gene is TRBV5-1, the J gene TRBJ2-2; TRBD1 agrees at 7 bases. This CDR3 is built from 15 residues. V lost 0 bases to trimming and J lost 4 bases; unmatched junction nucleotides: 3. Per the germline V gene, CDR1 is SGHRS and CDR2 is YFSETQ. The CDR3: CASSLDPGGTGELFF. CDR3 sequence (DNA): TGCGCCAGCAGCTTGGACCCAGGGGGCACCGGGGAGCTGTTTTTT.

V usage is TRBV4-3 and J usage is TRBJ2-5; D call uncertain. The better agreement between TRBJ2-7 and the DNA end casts doubt on the J call. CDR1 and CDR2 from the germline V gene are LGHNA and YSLEER. The CDR3 contains 15 residues. The CDR3 reads CASSRDPQPSYEQYF. The CDR3 region has the DNA TGCGCCAGCAGCCGGGATCCCCAGCCCTCCTACGAGCAGTACTTC.

V usage is TRBV5-4 and J usage is TRBJ1-2; the match to TRBD1 covers 7 bases. The germline CDR1 and CDR2 sequences are SGHNT and YYREEE (reference sequence). The CDR3 is 15 amino acids. Unmatched junction bases numbered 8, after V lost 3 bases and J lost 3 bases. DNA of the CDR3: TGTGCCAGCAGCTCCCCCGGACAGGAACACTATGGCTACACCTTC. Translating it yields CASSSPGQEHYGYTF.

The chain joins TRBV7-3 to TRBJ2-3; the D call may be TRBD1 or TRBD2 (6 bases each). Germline CDR1 reads SGHTA; CDR2 reads FQGTGA. Trimming removed 4 bases at V and 0 bases at J, with 8 bases between. CDR3 length: 14 amino acids. The CDR3 coding sequence is TGTGCCAGCAGCTGGGGGGCTAGCACAGATACGCAGTATTTT. It codes for CASSWGASTDTQYF.

The V call is TRBV29-1, the J call TRBJ2-1; 9 bases match TRBD2. Germline V lookup: CDR1 SQVTM, CDR2 ANQGSEA. The trim removed 4 bases at V and 5 bases at J, leaving 6 bases unmatched. This CDR3 has 14 amino acids. The CDR3 is CSVVVAGANNEQFF. The CDR3 DNA follows: TGCAGCGTTGTCGTAGCGGGAGCTAACAATGAGCAGTTCTTC.

Only a few counts were recorded for this clone. The sample carries other DNA sequences with the same CDR3. The chain recombines TRBV6-5 with TRBJ1-5; D unclear. From germline, CDR1 is MNHEY and CDR2 SVGAGI. This CDR3 has 13 amino acids. V was clipped by 2 bases and J by 0 bases, with 2 bases between them. CDR3 protein: CASSYRSNQPQHF. The DNA of the CDR3 is TGTGCCAGCAGTTACCGTAGCAATCAGCCCCAGCATTTT.